These 30 T cell receptor beta chains share one sample of origin, sequenced in a study of human T cells and chemical hapten exposure. Specified time point: pre-sensitization, week 0. Treatment reported: therapeutic diphenylcyclopropenone sensitization with weekly scalp DPC. TCRdb fed the RACE reads into MiXCR, producing one record per CDR3 protein. The table records 380,000 or so distinct CDR3 sequences, over 5% of them present only once. The sequenced sample was whole blood, obtained in connection with sensitization to the hapten diphenylcyclopropenone (DPC). The receptors stem from a woman aged 18-29 years with alopecia areata. Some clones in this sample may be carry-over from other donors' samples.

J is TRBJ1-2 and V is TRBV6-1; 7 positions agree with TRBD1. The V gene end was trimmed by 4 bases and the J gene end by 2 bases; junction bases not matched to a gene: 10. Per germline, CDR1 MNHNS and CDR2 SASEGT. This CDR3 has 16 amino acids. The CDR3, as DNA: TGTGCCAGCAGTGTTGGGACAGCCCTATCCAACTATGGCTACACCTTC. This encodes CASSVGTALSNYGYTF.

This clonotype came up many times. The V call is TRBV20-1, the J call TRBJ2-7; tentative D call: TRBD1 (6 bases). The germline CDR1 and CDR2 sequences are DFQATT and SNEGSKA (reference sequence). Trimming took off 5 bases at V and 6 bases at J, with 11 bases between the two ends. The CDR3 runs 11 residues. Written as DNA, the CDR3 is TGCAGTGCTCGCAACAGGGTCGAGCAGTACTTC. Translating gives CSARNRVEQYF.

This clonotype was seen repeatedly, ten times or more. CDR3 sequence (DNA): TGTGCCAGCAGCTTAGACGCAGGGGGCTATGGCTACACCTTC. Its protein product is CASSLDAGGYGYTF. The genes are TRBV7-6 and TRBJ1-2; 7 nucleotides line up with TRBD1. The germline V gene encodes CDR1 SGHVS and CDR2 FNYEAQ. V gave up 1 base and J gave up 4 bases; unmatched junction bases: 3. The CDR3 is made up of 14 amino acids.

This clonotype was counted between two and nine times. The V and J genes are TRBV5-4 and TRBJ1-2; perhaps TRBD1 as D (5 bases). CDR1 and CDR2 (germline): SGHNT, YYREEE (reference sequence). The CDR3 is made up of 14 amino acids. Trimming pared 2 bases from V and 5 bases from J, leaving 13 bases between. In DNA form, the CDR3 reads TGTGCCAGCAGCTTAGATCAGGGACGTTATGGCTACACCTTC. As protein: CASSLDQGRYGYTF.

This clonotype turned up a few times. This chain connects TRBV12-3 or TRBV12-4 to TRBJ2-3; no firm D call. Trimming shortened V by 3 bases and J by 6 bases, and 10 bases separated the two germline ends. The length of the CDR3 is 13 residues. The CDR3, as DNA: TGTGCCAGCAGTTTTGCCCCCACGGATACGCAGTATTTT. This encodes CASSFAPTDTQYF.

This clonotype was counted a few times. V gene TRBV6-2 or TRBV6-3 combines with J gene TRBJ1-1; D might be TRBD1 (5 bases). V was pared by 8 bases and J by 1 base, with 11 bases between. This CDR3 spans 13 amino acids. Germline assignment: CDR1 MNHEY and CDR2 SVGEGT. The CDR3 bases are TGTGCCAGCCATCGGGGCGCGAACACTGAAGCTTTCTTT. Amino acids: CASHRGANTEAFF.

The chain is built from TRBV7-2 and TRBJ2-5; tentatively, D is TRBD1 (6 bases). Germline CDR1 and CDR2: SGHTA and FQGNSA. Trimming left V 10 bases short and J 1 base short, with 13 bases between. The CDR3 is 13 residues long. The CDR3 is CATTGWIQETQYF. In DNA form, the CDR3 reads TGTGCCACCACAGGGTGGATCCAAGAGACCCAGTACTTC.

This chain connects TRBV4-2 to TRBJ2-5; D is perhaps TRBD2 (6 bases). This CDR3 has 15 residues. Trimming removed 1 base from V and 5 bases from J, with 14 bases in between. The germline gives CDR1 LGHNA, CDR2 YNFKEQ. CDR3 protein: CASSQVADYRETQYF. CDR3 coding DNA: TGTGCCAGCAGCCAAGTAGCGGACTATAGGGAGACCCAGTACTTC.

This clonotype was detected ten times or more. The chain joins TRBV6-2 or TRBV6-3 to TRBJ2-2; D call uncertain. Germline assignment: CDR1 MNHEY and CDR2 SVGEGT. Trimming pared 2 bases from V and 0 bases from J, leaving 4 bases between. The CDR3 loop spans 14 amino acids. The CDR3 loop is CASSYRPNTGELFF. In DNA form, the CDR3 reads TGTGCCAGCAGTTACCGACCGAACACCGGGGAGCTGTTTTTT.

This clonotype was counted at least ten times. The chain couples TRBV14 to TRBJ1-6, with D unclear. This CDR3 is 13 amino acids long. V dropped 5 bases and J dropped 8 bases, with 10 bases sitting between them. Germline loops: CDR1 SGHDN, CDR2 FVKESK. CDR3 bases: TGTGCCAGCAGCGGGCAAAGGGATTCACCCCTCCACTTT. As protein: CASSGQRDSPLHF.

CDR3 loop: CASSPDEGGVNQPQHF. CDR3 nucleotides: TGTGCCAGCAGCCCCGATGAGGGGGGCGTCAATCAGCCCCAGCATTTT. The chain recombines TRBV5-8 with TRBJ1-5; tentatively, D is TRBD1 (6 bases). CDR1 and CDR2 from the germline V gene are SGHTS and YDEGEE. The germline V and J ends were trimmed by 4 bases and 3 bases, with 17 bases remaining between them. The CDR3 is 16 residues long.

This clonotype came up many times. The chain uses TRBV20-1 and TRBJ2-7, with 7 positions matching TRBD1. Unmatched junction bases numbered 3, after V lost 2 bases and J lost 2 bases. Germline V CDR1 and CDR2: DFQATT, SNEGSKA (reference sequence). The CDR3 extends over 13 amino acids. The CDR3 region is CSARQGEPYEQYF. In nucleotides, the CDR3 is TGCAGTGCTAGACAGGGGGAGCCCTACGAGCAGTACTTC.

The table lists this clonotype with many counts. This sequence joins TRBV6-2 or TRBV6-3 and TRBJ2-5; 7 bases align to TRBD1. Germline V gene lookup returns CDR1 MNHEY and CDR2 SVGEGT. V was pared by 8 bases and J by 3 bases, with 9 bases of the junction left unmatched. This CDR3 has 14 residues. This chain's CDR3 is CASCFRGQEETQYF. DNA for the CDR3: TGTGCCAGCTGTTTCCGTGGACAGGAAGAGACCCAGTACTTC.

This clonotype has a count of ten or more. The rearrangement uses TRBV29-1 and TRBJ2-1; 7 bases match TRBD1. The trim removed 7 bases at V and 9 bases at J, leaving 6 bases unmatched. The CDR3 has 11 amino acids. In germline, CDR1 is SQVTM, CDR2 ANQGSEA. CDR3 amino acids: CSAPTGAEQFF. CDR3 sequence (DNA): TGCAGCGCCCCTACAGGGGCTGAGCAGTTCTTC.

This clonotype was found many times. V gene TRBV20-1 combines with J gene TRBJ1-2, with TRBD1 as a possible D gene (5 bases). The CDR3 covers 13 residues. Germline V CDR1 and CDR2: DFQATT, SNEGSKA (reference sequence). V was trimmed by 6 bases and J by 4 bases, leaving 15 bases between them. CDR3 sequence (DNA): TGCAGTGCGGTAACAGGCAGCGTCTATGGCTACACCTTC. Its translation: CSAVTGSVYGYTF.

This clonotype has a handful of counts. V usage is TRBV6-2 or TRBV6-3 and J usage is TRBJ2-3, with TRBD1 matching 7 bases. V shed 0 bases, J shed 4 bases, and the junction held 4 bases outside the gene matches. CDR1 and CDR2 from the germline V gene are MNHEY and SVGEGT. CDR3 length: 15 amino acids. CDR3 nucleotide sequence: TGTGCCAGCAGTTACTCGACAGGGAATCCAGATACGCAGTATTTT. It yields the protein CASSYSTGNPDTQYF.

In its sample, this clonotype was seen a few times. The chain combines TRBV6-6 with TRBJ1-1; possible D gene TRBD1, 6 bases. CDR3 length equals 16 residues. Trimming shortened V by 0 bases and J by 1 base, and 12 bases separated the two germline ends. CDR1 and CDR2 from the germline V gene are MNHNY and SVGAGI (reference sequence). CDR3: CASSYSDAGANTEAFF. The CDR3, as DNA: TGTGCCAGCAGTTACTCGGACGCGGGGGCGAACACTGAAGCTTTCTTT.

This clonotype was found many times. V is TRBV11-2 and J is TRBJ1-5; D not resolved. This CDR3 has 13 amino acids. V gave up 1 base and J gave up 0 bases, with 1 base separating them. Germline lookup yields CDR1 SGHAT and CDR2 FQNNGV. The CDR3 DNA follows: TGTGCCAGCAGCTTAGTTAGCAATCAGCCCCAGCATTTT. It codes for CASSLVSNQPQHF.

This clonotype has only a few counts. This chain connects TRBV27 to TRBJ2-7; no clear D gene. This CDR3 region has 14 residues. V lost 2 bases and J lost 0, with 8 bases in between. Germline V gives CDR1 MNHEY, CDR2 SMNVEV (reference sequence). Written as DNA, the CDR3 is TGTGCCAGCAGTTTAACGGCGGCCTCCTACGAGCAGTACTTC. The encoded protein is CASSLTAASYEQYF.

This clonotype has only a few counts. The chain recombines TRBV2 with TRBJ2-7; D remains unclear. CDR3 size: 13 residues. CDR1 and CDR2 (germline): SNHLY, FYNNEI. The ends were cut back, 4 bases at V and 6 bases at J, with 13 bases in the middle. CDR3 amino acids: CASSVGIPGEQYF. The CDR3 bases are TGTGCCAGCAGTGTTGGCATCCCTGGCGAGCAGTACTTC.

The V call is TRBV2, the J call TRBJ1-2; possible D gene TRBD1, 5 bases. Trimming took off 0 bases at V and 8 bases at J, with 10 bases between the two ends. The CDR3 length is 13 residues. CDR1 is SNHLY and CDR2 is FYNNEI in the germline V gene. The CDR3 spells CASSEAATEGYTF. The CDR3 DNA follows: TGTGCCAGCAGTGAAGCAGCGACAGAAGGCTACACCTTC.

This clonotype was seen repeatedly, ten times or more. The V call is TRBV7-6, the J call TRBJ1-5, with D perhaps matching TRBD1 (5 bases). Germline CDR1 is SGHVS and CDR2 is FNYEAQ. Trimming shortened V by 1 base and J by 5 bases, and 15 bases separated the two germline ends. The CDR3 has 16 residues. For the CDR3, the DNA is TGTGCCAGCAGCTTAGGTCCCGGGGGGGTCGATCAGCCCCAGCATTTT. Translation: CASSLGPGGVDQPQHF.

This chain links TRBV18 with TRBJ1-6; TRBD1 might be the D (5 bases). The CDR3 covers 16 residues. The V and J ends lost 4 bases and 10 bases respectively, with 20 bases between them. The germline gives CDR1 KGHSH, CDR2 LQKENI. This CDR3 is CASSLHGTPVDSPLHF. Here the CDR3 DNA reads TGTGCCAGCTCACTTCACGGGACTCCCGTCGACTCACCCCTCCACTTT. Together with reference TRBV18 and TRBJ1-6, the CDR3 gives the full variable domain: NAGVMQNPRHLVRRRGQEARLRCSPMKGHSHVYWYRQLPEEGLKFMVYLQKENIIDESGMPKERFSAEFPKEGPSILRIQQVVRGDSAAYFCASSLHGTPVDSPLHFGNGTRLTVT.

V and J are TRBV6-4 and TRBJ2-3; 8 bases line up with TRBD2. This CDR3 contains 15 residues. Germline V gene data show CDR1 as MRHNA and CDR2 as SNTAGT. The V segment lost 3 bases and the J segment 2 bases; nucleotides outside the gene matches: 4. Here the CDR3 reads CASSEVAGNTDTQYF. In nucleotides, the CDR3 is TGTGCCAGCAGTGAGGTAGCGGGGAACACAGATACGCAGTATTTT.

This clonotype occurred many times. This chain connects TRBV4-3 to TRBJ2-3; TRBD1 matches 10 bases. Germline CDR1 reads LGHNA; CDR2 reads YSLEER. The CDR3 has 17 residues. V trimming: 0 bases; J trimming: 4 bases; junction bases outside the gene matches: 7. CDR3 region: CASSQEDTGTGADTQYF. In DNA form, the CDR3 reads TGCGCCAGCAGCCAAGAAGACACCGGGACAGGGGCAGATACGCAGTATTTT.

V is TRBV5-4 and J is TRBJ1-6; perhaps TRBD1 as D (5 bases). This CDR3 contains 14 residues. Germline V gene sequence: CDR1 SGHNT, CDR2 YYREEE (reference sequence). V dropped 5 bases and J dropped 9 bases, with 15 bases sitting between them. The CDR3 loop is CASRPVWGGSPLHF. CDR3 nucleotides: TGTGCCAGCAGACCGGTGTGGGGCGGTTCACCCCTCCACTTT.

This clonotype was recorded many times. The chain is built from TRBV7-2 and TRBJ2-3, with a tentative D call TRBD2 (6 bases). The germline V and J ends were trimmed by 5 bases and 5 bases, with 11 bases remaining between them. The CDR3 is made up of 13 amino acids. CDR1 and CDR2 (germline): SGHTA, FQGNSA. The CDR3: CASSRLVKDTQYF. CDR3 bases: TGTGCCAGCAGCCGACTAGTAAAAGATACGCAGTATTTT.

In this sample, this clonotype turned up a few times. For the CDR3, the DNA is TGTGCCAGCAAGCGACTAGCGGGGGCGCTCCAAGAGACCCAGTACTTC. This sequence encodes CASKRLAGALQETQYF. The V and J genes are TRBV6-2 or TRBV6-3 and TRBJ2-5; 12 bases agree with TRBD2. Germline trimming cut 7 bases from V and 1 base from J; bases unmatched to any gene: 7. The CDR3 length is 16 residues. CDR1 and CDR2 from the germline V gene are MNHEY and SVGEGT.

Only a few counts were recorded for this clonotype. This rearrangement joins TRBV7-8 to TRBJ2-3; D call uncertain. The CDR3 has 16 residues. V lost 2 bases and J 4 bases, leaving 16 bases between the germline ends. Per the germline V gene, CDR1 is SGHVS and CDR2 is FQNEAQ. DNA for the CDR3: TGTGCCAGCAGCTTAATGGCCCTGAGTGGATCAGATACGCAGTATTTT. Its protein is CASSLMALSGSDTQYF.

The chain joins TRBV6-5 to TRBJ2-5; TRBD1 or TRBD2 may be the D gene (6 bases each). The CDR3 is 16 residues long. Germline V gives CDR1 MNHEY, CDR2 SVGAGI. The V gene lost 0 bases and the J gene lost 0 bases, with 11 bases spanning the gap. The CDR3 bases are TGTGCCAGCAGTTACTCGGGGGGCTTTCACCAAGAGACCCAGTACTTC. It yields the protein CASSYSGGFHQETQYF.